The present TCR beta chain was sequenced within a study of CD8+CD57+ T cells in acquired aplastic anemia (dated by TCRdb to the late 2010s). Regarding the research as a whole: DNA extracted from sorted CD4+ and CD8+ cells had a mean of approximately 3 ug, with a range of about 0.19 to 27.4 ug. CD8+CD57+ expansion was defined as a frequency above the mean frequency observed in healthy subjects.

Genomic DNA served as template for TCR beta VDJ combination and CDR3 sequence profiling. An Illumina HiSeq 2000 was used for TCR repertoire sequencing. Per the source publication's procedure: TRBV/TRBJ rearrangement plots, CDR3 size and DJ length profiles, and Simpson's diversity index were used to evaluate the repertoires. The most abundant DNA sequence in the deep sequencing data was taken as the immunodominant clone. CDR3 amino acid sequences were screened for sharing across subjects and were compared with published repertoires and the VDJdb database. TCRdb took the public reads, trimmed them with fastp at Q25, ran MiXCR for clone calling and kept in-frame beta chains. Every distinct CDR3 protein forms one entry, paired with its most common genes and DNA. TCRdb, not the original authors, processed these V and J calls. The sample has about 270,000 distinct CDR3 sequences on record, less than 85% of them singletons. Together, the top ten hold about 41% of the sample.

General study outcomes and caveats: Although some 28 CD8+ CDR3 sequences were shared by patients and controls, these sequences appeared highly expressed in patients and within the immunodominant clones of patients. No significant difference in CD8+ Simpson's diversity was found between patients and healthy controls (P=0.060).

Patients chosen for sequencing had shown expansion of CD8+CD57+ cells by flow cytometry. Every patient had a diagnosis of severe acquired aplastic anemia based on International Study of Aplastic Anemia and Agranulocytosis and Camitta criteria. No therapy had been received by the patients at the time of blood sampling. In the study, sorted CD4+ and CD8+ blood T cells from patients with severe aplastic anemia and from healthy subjects underwent deep sequencing of TCR repertoires. Patients were enrolled in the USA under clinicaltrials.gov protocols 00001620, 01623167, 00001397, 00071045, 00081523 and 00961064. Ficoll-Paque density gradient centrifugation was used to isolate peripheral blood mononuclear cells. Before DNA extraction, CD4+ and CD8+ T cells were sorted by FACS or by magnetic beads. As encoded in the germline V gene (reference sequence), CDR1 is SGHKS while CDR2 is YYEKEE. The germline V end is reduced by 0 bases and the J end by 7 bases; junction bases left unmatched: 7. The CDR3 numbers 15 residues from cysteine through valine. Left in the record is the CDR3 DNA by itself, 45 bases read in frame from the first base.

As for this clonotype: The target of this receptor is not known. Base quality data are lacking; no much larger clone is found one base away.

The specimen sequenced was sorted CD4+, CD8+, or CD8+CD57+ T cells (not recorded which) from PBMCs. This TCR came from a human donor with aplastic anemia. Rearrangement joined TRBV5-5 to TRBJ2-7; TRBD2 agrees with 10 junctional bases. DNA sequence: TGTGCCAGCAGCTTGGGGAGGAGCGGGAGGGAGGAGCAGTACGTC. It specifies CASSLGRSGREEQYV.